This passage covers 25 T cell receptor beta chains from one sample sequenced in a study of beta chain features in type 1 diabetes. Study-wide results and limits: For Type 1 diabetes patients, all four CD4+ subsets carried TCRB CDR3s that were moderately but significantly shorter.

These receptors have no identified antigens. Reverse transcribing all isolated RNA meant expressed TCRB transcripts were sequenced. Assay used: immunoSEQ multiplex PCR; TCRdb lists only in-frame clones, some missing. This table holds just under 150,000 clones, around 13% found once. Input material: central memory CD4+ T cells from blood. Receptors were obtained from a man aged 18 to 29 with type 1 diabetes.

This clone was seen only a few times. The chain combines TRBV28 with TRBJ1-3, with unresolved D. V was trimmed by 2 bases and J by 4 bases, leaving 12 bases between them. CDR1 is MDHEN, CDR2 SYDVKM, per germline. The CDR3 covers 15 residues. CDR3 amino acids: CASSLGTPPGNTIYF. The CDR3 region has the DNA TGTGCCAGCAGTTTAGGTACACCGCCGGGAAACACCATATATTTT.

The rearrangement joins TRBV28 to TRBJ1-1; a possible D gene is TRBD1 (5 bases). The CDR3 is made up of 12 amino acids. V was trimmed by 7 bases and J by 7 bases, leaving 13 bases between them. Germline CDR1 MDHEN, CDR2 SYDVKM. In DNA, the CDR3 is TGTGCCAGCAACGGCGGGACGGTTGAAGCTTTCTTT. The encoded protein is CASNGGTVEAFF.

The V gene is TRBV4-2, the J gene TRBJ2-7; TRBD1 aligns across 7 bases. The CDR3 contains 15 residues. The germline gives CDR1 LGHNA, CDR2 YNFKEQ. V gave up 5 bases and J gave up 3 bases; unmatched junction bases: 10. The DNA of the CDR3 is TGTGCCAGCAGCGTTCAGGGACAGAATAACTACGAGCAGTACTTC. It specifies CASSVQGQNNYEQYF.

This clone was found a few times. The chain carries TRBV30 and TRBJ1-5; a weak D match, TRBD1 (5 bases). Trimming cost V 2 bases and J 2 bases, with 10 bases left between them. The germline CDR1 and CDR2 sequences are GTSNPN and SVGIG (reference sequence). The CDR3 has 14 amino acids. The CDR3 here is CAWSLDSGNQPQHF. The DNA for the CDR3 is TGTGCCTGGAGTTTAGACAGCGGCAATCAGCCCCAGCATTTT.

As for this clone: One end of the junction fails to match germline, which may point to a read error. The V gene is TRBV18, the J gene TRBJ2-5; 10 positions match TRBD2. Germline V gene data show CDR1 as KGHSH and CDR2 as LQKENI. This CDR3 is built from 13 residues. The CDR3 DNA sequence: TGTGCCAGCTCCCCACTAGCGGGGGAGACCCAGTACTTC. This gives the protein CASSPLAGETQYF.

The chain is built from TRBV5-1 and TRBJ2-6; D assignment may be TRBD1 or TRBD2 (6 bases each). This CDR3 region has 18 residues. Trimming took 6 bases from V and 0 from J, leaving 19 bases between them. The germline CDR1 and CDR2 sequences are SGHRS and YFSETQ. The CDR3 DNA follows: TGCGCCAGCACCTGGGAGGACAGCCTTTACTCTGGGGCCAACGTCCTGACTTTC. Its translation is CASTWEDSLYSGANVLTF.

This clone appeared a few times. The CDR3 is CATSKNSQNNEKLFF. The CDR3 DNA reads TGTGCCACCAGCAAAAACAGCCAAAACAATGAAAAACTGTTTTTT. The chain employs TRBV15 and TRBJ1-4, with no clear D. The CDR3 sequence is 15 residues long. The germline gives CDR1 LNHNV, CDR2 YYDKDF (reference sequence). Trimming took 4 bases from V and 5 from J, leaving 14 bases between them.

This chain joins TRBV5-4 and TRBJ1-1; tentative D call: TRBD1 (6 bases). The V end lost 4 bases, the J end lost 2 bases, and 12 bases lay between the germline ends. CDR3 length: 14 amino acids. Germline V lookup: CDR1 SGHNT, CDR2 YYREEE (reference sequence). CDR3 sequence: CASSVGAINTEAFF. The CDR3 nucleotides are TGTGCCAGCAGCGTGGGGGCGATAAACACTGAAGCTTTCTTT.

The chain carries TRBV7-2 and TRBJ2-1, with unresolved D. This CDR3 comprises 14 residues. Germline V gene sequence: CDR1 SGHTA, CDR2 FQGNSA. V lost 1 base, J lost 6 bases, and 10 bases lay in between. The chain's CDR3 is CASSLVQAFNEQFF. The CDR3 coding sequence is TGTGCCAGCAGCTTAGTCCAGGCGTTCAATGAGCAGTTCTTC.

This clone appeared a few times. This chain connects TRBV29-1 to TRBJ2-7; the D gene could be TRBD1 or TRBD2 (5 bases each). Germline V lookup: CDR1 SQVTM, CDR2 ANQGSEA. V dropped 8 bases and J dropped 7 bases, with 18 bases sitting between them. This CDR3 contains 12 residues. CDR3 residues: CSSRAGTEEQYF. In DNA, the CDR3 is TGCAGCTCCCGGGCCGGGACGGAGGAGCAGTACTTC.

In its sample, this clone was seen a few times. The CDR3 reads CASSVGGSGGQETQYF. The CDR3 DNA follows: TGTGCCAGCAGCGTAGGGGGTAGCGGGGGACAAGAGACCCAGTACTTC. The J gene is TRBJ2-5, the V gene TRBV9, with 9 bases identical to TRBD2. Germline CDR1 SGDLS, CDR2 YYNGEE. V gave up 0 bases and J gave up 2 bases; unmatched junction bases: 5. The CDR3 extends over 16 amino acids.

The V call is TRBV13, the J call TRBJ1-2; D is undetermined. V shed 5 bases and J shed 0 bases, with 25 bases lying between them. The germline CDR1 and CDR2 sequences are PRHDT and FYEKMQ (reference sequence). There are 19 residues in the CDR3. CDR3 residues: CASSPRGGPILDTNYGYTF. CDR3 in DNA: TGTGCCAGCAGCCCCCGGGGAGGGCCTATCTTAGATACTAACTATGGCTACACCTTC. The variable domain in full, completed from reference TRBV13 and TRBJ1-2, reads AAGVIQSPRHLIKEKRETATLKCYPIPRHDTVYWYQQGPGQDPQFLISFYEKMQSDKGSIPDRFSAQQFSDYHSELNMSSLELGDSALYFCASSPRGGPILDTNYGYTFGSGTRLTVV.

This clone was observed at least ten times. CDR3 in DNA: TGTGCCAGCAGCCCCGGGCCCGGCCTCCACTTT. Amino acids: CASSPGPGLHF. V gene TRBV7-9 combines with J gene TRBJ1-6; D gene ambiguous. V lost 5 bases and J lost 15, with 11 bases in between. The CDR3 is made up of 11 amino acids. Germline V gene data show CDR1 as SEHNR and CDR2 as FQNEAQ (reference sequence).

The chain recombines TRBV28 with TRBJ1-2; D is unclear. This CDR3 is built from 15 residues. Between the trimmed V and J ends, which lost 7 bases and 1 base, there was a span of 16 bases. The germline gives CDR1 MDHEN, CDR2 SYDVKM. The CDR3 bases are TGTGCCAGCAACATGGAGGCAGGCGGTAACTATGGCTACACCTTC. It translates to CASNMEAGGNYGYTF.

CDR3 loop: CASSLELAGGREQFF. Here the CDR3 DNA reads TGCGCCAGCAGCTTGGAACTAGCGGGGGGGCGCGAGCAGTTCTTC. This chain joins TRBV5-1 and TRBJ2-1, with 13 bases identical to TRBD2. Per the germline V gene, CDR1 is SGHRS and CDR2 is YFSETQ. The CDR3 is 15 amino acids. After removal of 0 bases from V and 10 bases from J, the junction contained 4 bases not matched to a gene.

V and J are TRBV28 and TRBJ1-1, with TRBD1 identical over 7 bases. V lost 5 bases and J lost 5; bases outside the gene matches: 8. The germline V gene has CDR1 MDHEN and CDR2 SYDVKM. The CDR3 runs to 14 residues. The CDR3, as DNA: TGTGCCAGCAGTCCCACAGGGGAATGGACTGAAGCTTTCTTT. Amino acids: CASSPTGEWTEAFF. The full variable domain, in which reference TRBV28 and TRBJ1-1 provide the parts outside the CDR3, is DVKVTQSSRYLVKRTGEKVFLECVQDMDHENMFWYRQDPGLGLRLIYFSYDVKMKEKGDIPEGYSVSREKKERFSLILESASTNQTSMYLCASSPTGEWTEAFFGQGTRLTVV.

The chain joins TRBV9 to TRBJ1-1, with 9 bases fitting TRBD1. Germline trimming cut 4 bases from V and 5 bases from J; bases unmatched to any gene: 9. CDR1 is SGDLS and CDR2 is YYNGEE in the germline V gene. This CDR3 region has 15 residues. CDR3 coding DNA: TGTGCCAGCAGCCCTACCGGACAGGGGAAGACTGAAGCTTTCTTT. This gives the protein CASSPTGQGKTEAFF.

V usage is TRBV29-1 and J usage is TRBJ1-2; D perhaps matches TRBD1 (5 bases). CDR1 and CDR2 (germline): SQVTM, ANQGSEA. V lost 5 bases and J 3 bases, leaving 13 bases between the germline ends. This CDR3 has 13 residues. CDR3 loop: CSVNSQGDYGYTF. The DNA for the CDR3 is TGCAGCGTTAATTCTCAGGGCGACTATGGCTACACCTTC.

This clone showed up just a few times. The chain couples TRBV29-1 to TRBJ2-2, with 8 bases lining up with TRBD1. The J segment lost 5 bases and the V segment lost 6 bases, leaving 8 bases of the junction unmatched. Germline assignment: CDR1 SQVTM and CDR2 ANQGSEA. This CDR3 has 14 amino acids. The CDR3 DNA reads TGCAGCGTGTGGACAGGGCTTAATACCGGGGAGCTGTTTTTT. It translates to CSVWTGLNTGELFF.

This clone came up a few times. CDR3 DNA: TGTGCCAGCAGTGAAGGGCAGACCTACAATGAGCAGTTCTTC. Translated, it gives CASSEGQTYNEQFF. V and J are TRBV6-1 and TRBJ2-1; D unresolved. Trimming removed 1 base from V and 2 bases from J, with 6 bases in between. Germline CDR1 reads MNHNS; CDR2 reads SASEGT. The CDR3 spans 14 residues.

CDR3 in DNA: TGTGCCAGCAGGCCGGGACTAGCGGGGCGGGAGGAGCAGTTCTTC. Translated: CASRPGLAGREEQFF. The chain has TRBV7-9 and TRBJ2-1; 13 bases are shared with TRBD2. Germline trimming cut 6 bases from V and 10 bases from J; bases unmatched to any gene: 9. The germline V gene encodes CDR1 SEHNR and CDR2 FQNEAQ (reference sequence). The CDR3 spans 15 residues. Looking up the rest from reference TRBV7-9 and TRBJ2-1 gives the full variable domain: DTGVSQNPRHKITKRGQNVTFRCDPISEHNRLYWYRQTLGQGPEFLTYFQNEAQLEKSRLLSDRFSAERPKGSFSTLEIQRTEQGDSAMYLCASRPGLAGREEQFFGPGTRLTVL.

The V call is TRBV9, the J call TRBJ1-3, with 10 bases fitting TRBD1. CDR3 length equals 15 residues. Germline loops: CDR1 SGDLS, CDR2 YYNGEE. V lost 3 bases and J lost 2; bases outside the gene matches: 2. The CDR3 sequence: CASSGGQGTGNTIYF. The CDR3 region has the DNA TGTGCCAGCAGCGGGGGACAGGGGACTGGAAACACCATATATTTT.

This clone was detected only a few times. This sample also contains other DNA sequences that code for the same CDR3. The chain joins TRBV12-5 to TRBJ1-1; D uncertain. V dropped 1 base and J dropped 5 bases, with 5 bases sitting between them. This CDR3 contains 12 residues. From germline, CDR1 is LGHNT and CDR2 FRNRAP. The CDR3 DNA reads TGTGCTAGTGGTTTGGAACGTACTGAAGCTTTCTTT. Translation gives CASGLERTEAFF.

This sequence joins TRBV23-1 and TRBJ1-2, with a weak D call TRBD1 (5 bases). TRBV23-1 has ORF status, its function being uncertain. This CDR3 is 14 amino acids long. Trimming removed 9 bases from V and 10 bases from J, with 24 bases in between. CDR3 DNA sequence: TGCGCCAGTGAGGACACCCCCTATCCCCTTTTCTACACCTTC. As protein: CASEDTPYPLFYTF.

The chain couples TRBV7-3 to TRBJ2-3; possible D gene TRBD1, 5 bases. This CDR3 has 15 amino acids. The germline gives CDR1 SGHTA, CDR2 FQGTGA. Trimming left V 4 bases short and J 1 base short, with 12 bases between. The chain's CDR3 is CASSSVVGGTDTQYF. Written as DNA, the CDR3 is TGTGCCAGCAGCTCAGTAGTAGGGGGCACAGATACGCAGTATTTT.